The 19 T cell receptor beta chains presented below share a single source sample, sequenced in a study of cytomegalovirus exposure and HLA in healthy donors. PCR amplification relied on 60 Vbeta primers (plus 13 Jbeta primers). The data were produced by immunoSEQ multiplex PCR, yet TCRdb's version contains in-frame clones alone and is incomplete. The sample holds tens of thousands of clones, approximately 70% seen once. The sample consisted of PBMCs. These receptors all stem from a man aged 25-45 years in good health and CMV-seronegative.

The gene calls are TRBV29-1 and TRBJ1-5; D gene unclear. The CDR3 spans 11 residues. Trimming stripped 4 bases from V and 4 bases from J, with 5 bases between. CDR1 SQVTM and CDR2 ANQGSEA come from the germline V gene. The CDR3 is CSVGENQPQHF. CDR3 DNA: TGCAGCGTTGGGGAGAATCAGCCCCAGCATTTT.

The chain joins TRBV5-1 to TRBJ2-3; D not certain. This CDR3 has 15 residues. With 0 bases removed from V and 4 bases from J, the gap between germline ends came to 12 bases. Germline V gene lookup returns CDR1 SGHRS and CDR2 YFSETQ. The CDR3 region is CASSLEPRRADTQYF. CDR3 bases: TGCGCCAGCAGCTTGGAACCCCGTCGGGCAGATACGCAGTATTTT.

The chain is built from TRBV29-1 and TRBJ1-2; unclear D gene. This CDR3 has 13 residues. The ends were cut back, 3 bases at V and 4 bases at J, with 12 bases in the middle. Germline V gives CDR1 SQVTM, CDR2 ANQGSEA. The CDR3 DNA reads as TGCAGCGTTGAGTCCGGGATCCGCTATGGCTACACCTTC. Protein product: CSVESGIRYGYTF.

The chain has TRBV27 and TRBJ2-1; 7 positions match TRBD2. Germline CDR1 is MNHEY and CDR2 is SMNVEV (reference sequence). J gave up 2 bases and V 9 bases, and 1 base lay outside the gene matches. The CDR3 has 12 amino acids. The CDR3 DNA reads TGTGCCAGTGGGGGGGCCTACAATGAGCAGTTCTTC. This gives the protein CASGGAYNEQFF.

V usage is TRBV28 and J usage is TRBJ1-4; D gene ambiguous. Germline lookup yields CDR1 MDHEN and CDR2 SYDVKM. V dropped 6 bases and J dropped 0 bases, with 8 bases sitting between them. The CDR3 consists of 14 residues. Here the CDR3 reads CASRSGATNEKLFF. The CDR3 DNA reads as TGTGCCAGCAGATCAGGTGCAACTAATGAAAAACTGTTTTTT.

This clone was seen more than once but under ten times. As DNA, the CDR3 is TGTGCCAGCAGCCCCCGCAGGGGAAAGGACGAGCAGTACTTC. It is translated as CASSPRRGKDEQYF. The chain recombines TRBV13 with TRBJ2-7; TRBD1 might be the D (6 bases). Trimming took 5 bases from V and 5 from J, leaving 16 bases between them. Germline V CDR1 and CDR2: PRHDT, FYEKMQ (reference sequence). CDR3 size: 14 residues.

The V call is TRBV7-6, the J call TRBJ2-3; 13 bases map to TRBD2. Unmatched junction bases numbered 4, after V lost 2 bases and J lost 5 bases. Germline lookup yields CDR1 SGHVS and CDR2 FNYEAQ. The CDR3 sequence is 16 residues long. The CDR3 DNA reads as TGTGCCAGCAGCTTAACTAGCGGGGGGGTTAGAGATACGCAGTATTTT. Residues: CASSLTSGGVRDTQYF.

The rearrangement joins TRBV9 to TRBJ2-1; 14 nucleotides match TRBD2. This CDR3 is built from 16 residues. Germline trimming cut 3 bases from V and 7 bases from J; bases unmatched to any gene: 6. The germline V gene encodes CDR1 SGDLS and CDR2 YYNGEE. The CDR3 loop is CASSALRLAGGNEQFF. CDR3 DNA: TGTGCCAGCAGCGCCCTTCGACTAGCGGGAGGGAATGAGCAGTTCTTC.

This clone occurred a few times. This chain joins TRBV19 and TRBJ1-1, with D perhaps matching TRBD1 (6 bases). Trimming took off 6 bases at V and 1 base at J, with 9 bases between the two ends. Germline assignment: CDR1 LNHDA and CDR2 SQIVND (reference sequence). CDR3 size: 13 residues. The CDR3 loop reads CASSRQENTEAFF. For the CDR3, the DNA is TGTGCCAGTAGCCGACAGGAGAACACTGAAGCTTTCTTT.

V is TRBV29-1 and J is TRBJ1-2; tentatively, D is TRBD1 (5 bases). The CDR3 is 13 amino acids. The germline V gene encodes CDR1 SQVTM and CDR2 ANQGSEA. V dropped 8 bases and J dropped 2 bases, with 15 bases sitting between them. The CDR3 bases are TGCAGCCCTGTCAGGGCTGCCAACTATGGCTACACCTTC. Protein product: CSPVRAANYGYTF.

The rearrangement uses TRBV25-1 and TRBJ1-2; 8 positions match TRBD1. The CDR3 is 13 residues long. V trimming: 9 bases; J trimming: 8 bases; junction bases outside the gene matches: 11. Germline V lookup: CDR1 MGHDK, CDR2 SYGVNS. CDR3 residues: CASLKTGVGGYTF. As DNA, the CDR3 is TGTGCCAGTCTCAAGACAGGGGTCGGGGGCTACACCTTC.

The sample holds one count of this clone. The chain links TRBV7-2 to TRBJ1-1, with unresolved D. This CDR3 is built from 14 residues. V dropped 2 bases and J dropped 1 base, with 8 bases sitting between them. Germline V gene data show CDR1 as SGHTA and CDR2 as FQGNSA. CDR3 DNA: TGTGCCAGCAGCTTACTGCGGGGGAACACTGAAGCTTTCTTT. It codes for CASSLLRGNTEAFF.

V and J are TRBV7-7 and TRBJ2-3, with 9 positions matching TRBD1. This CDR3 spans 13 amino acids. CDR1 SSHAT and CDR2 FNYEAQ come from the germline V gene (reference sequence). The J segment lost 11 bases and the V segment lost 5 bases, leaving 8 bases of the junction unmatched. In DNA, the CDR3 is TGTGCCAGCAGCCCTACAGGGGGCGCGGGGCAGTATTTT. Translation: CASSPTGGAGQYF.

The chain is built from TRBV6-1 and TRBJ2-3; TRBD2 is a possible D gene (5 bases). Germline CDR1 MNHNS, CDR2 SASEGT. The germline V and J ends were trimmed by 0 bases and 10 bases, with 14 bases remaining between them. The CDR3 consists of 14 residues. The CDR3 protein is CASSEAAPGRAQYF. The CDR3 DNA reads as TGTGCCAGCAGTGAAGCCGCCCCGGGGAGAGCGCAGTATTTT.

This clone appeared a few times. The J gene is TRBJ1-1, the V gene TRBV4-1; 7 positions agree with TRBD1. Germline CDR1 is MGHRA and CDR2 is YSYEKL. V shed 5 bases, J shed 4 bases, and the junction held 10 bases outside the gene matches. The CDR3 is 15 residues long. In nucleotides, the CDR3 is TGCGCCAGCAGCTACCTACAGGGGACACGCACTGAAGCTTTCTTT. It is translated as CASSYLQGTRTEAFF.

V gene TRBV5-6 combines with J gene TRBJ2-2, with D unclear. The CDR3 consists of 13 residues. In germline, CDR1 is SGHDT, CDR2 YYEEEE. The V gene lost 4 bases and the J gene lost 3 bases, with 7 bases spanning the gap. CDR3 amino acids: CASSLSDTGELFF. DNA for the CDR3: TGTGCCAGCAGCCTATCGGACACCGGGGAGCTGTTTTTT.

The chain uses TRBV7-9 and TRBJ2-7, with a weak D call TRBD1 (5 bases). Germline V gives CDR1 SEHNR, CDR2 FQNEAQ (reference sequence). Trimming took 6 bases from V and 7 from J, leaving 13 bases between them. The CDR3 runs to 12 residues. As DNA, the CDR3 is TGTGCCAGCAGTCGTACACAGGCGGAGCAGTACTTC. Amino acids: CASSRTQAEQYF.

V usage is TRBV19 and J usage is TRBJ2-3, with a possible D match to TRBD2 (5 bases). V lost 7 bases, J lost 1 base, and 21 bases lay in between. Germline V gives CDR1 LNHDA, CDR2 SQIVND (reference sequence). The CDR3 length is 17 residues. CDR3 loop: CASTVAGDLAGTDTQYF. DNA for the CDR3: TGTGCCAGTACCGTTGCGGGCGACCTGGCGGGCACAGATACGCAGTATTTT.

This chain connects TRBV10-2 to TRBJ2-1; 11 bases match TRBD2. This CDR3 contains 16 residues. The germline CDR1 and CDR2 sequences are WSHSY and SAAADI. With 0 bases clipped from V and 5 bases from J, the junction kept 3 bases outside the gene matches. CDR3 protein: CASSESLLAGDNEQFF. CDR3 nucleotides: TGCGCCAGCAGTGAGTCCCTACTAGCGGGAGACAATGAGCAGTTCTTC.